This T cell receptor (beta chain) was profiled in a study of regulatory T cells in long-lasting Graves disease. Study-level findings and limits: The study found TRBV28, TRBJ1-2 and TRBJ2-5 favored in persistent disease.

This clonotype was counted ten times or more. Its specificity is unknown. V lost 10 bases to trimming and J lost 5 bases; unmatched junction nucleotides: 16. Per germline, CDR1 MNHEY and CDR2 SVGEGT. The CDR3 length is 17 residues. CDR3 regions were amplified by Arm-PCR using iRepertoire HTBI primers to build TCR beta libraries. TCRdb independently ran MiXCR on the multiplex PCR reads; one entry per CDR3 protein. This table has roughly 610,000 distinct CDR3 sequences, roughly 16% appearing once. The time point is: newly diagnosed GD, antithyroid drugs for less than 3 months. PBMC RNA was the source of the TCR library. These same records also appear under a second study, on T cells in Graves' hyperthyroidism and ophthalmopathy.

The specimen was peripheral blood mononuclear cells (PBMCs), collected at new diagnosis, from a patient treated with antithyroid drugs. The rearrangement joins TRBV6-2 or TRBV6-3 to TRBJ2-3; 12 bases match TRBD2. The sequence derives from a woman in her thirties with Graves disease. The CDR3 region is CATRGLAGGEKGDTQYF. The CDR3 DNA follows: TGTGCCACCCGAGGGCTAGCGGGAGGGGAGAAGGGAGATACGCAGTATTTT.